This T cell receptor beta chain is from a study of vaccination effects on CD4 cells after COVID-19. Findings and limits, study-wide: Marked clonal contraction of infection- and vaccine-induced clones was seen late after vaccination.

After expansion with viral peptide pools in the ViraFEST assay, antigen-specific CD4+ T cells were sequenced. With roughly nine days of culture completed, CD4+ T cells were isolated. Each participant received a vaccine that was either BNT162b2 or mRNA-1273, given as two doses. Nucleocapsid antibody tests were negative, and the vaccine recipients had no prior SARS-CoV-2 infection. The researchers cultured some 1.9 million PBMC per well with 9.5 to 10 IU/ml IL-2 and 7.5 to 10 ug/ml peptides. Researchers swapped half the medium for IL-2 medium on both days 3 and 7. The CDR3 covers 16 residues. CDR1 and CDR2 (germline): SGHTA, FQGTGA. The J segment lost 7 bases and the V segment lost 3 bases, leaving 15 bases of the junction unmatched. Data came from immunoSEQ multiplex PCR; TCRdb stores just in-frame clones and leaves some out. The table has roughly 55,000 clones, around 80% seen once. For this clone: Its antigen is currently unknown.

The chain couples TRBV7-3 to TRBJ2-7, with TRBD1 matching over 7 bases. This TCR came from a human donor who received a COVID-19 vaccine. This specimen was CD4+ T cells from PBMCs cultured with HCoV-OC43 spike peptides, taken after COVID-19 vaccination. Subset defined: HCoV-OC43 spike overlapping peptide pool stimulation. CDR3 region: CASSLMTGTWAKEQYV. The CDR3 nucleotides are TGTGCCAGCAGCTTGATGACAGGGACCTGGGCGAAAGAGCAGTACGTC.